What follows is one TCR beta chain and its context. The data were obtained in a study of control samples from healthy donors and cancer patients. TCRdb's copy holds only in-frame clones and misses some; the assay was immunoSEQ multiplex PCR. Of approximately 46,000 clones listed, just over 90% are singletons. Trimming removed 6 bases from V and 6 bases from J; junction bases left unmatched: 7. The CDR3 runs to 16 residues. Germline CDR1 and CDR2: KGHDR and SFDVKD. Sequenced material: PBMCs. The chain uses TRBV24-1 and TRBJ2-2, with TRBD2 identical over 12 bases. The source is a man between 25 and 39 years old with colorectal cancer. CDR3 sequence reads: CATSPSGGAVAGELFF. The CDR3 DNA is TGTGCCACCAGTCCTAGCGGGGGGGCCGTCGCCGGGGAGCTGTTTTTT.